A selection of T cell receptor beta chains follows, all from one sample in a study of blood T cells in healthy people across ages. Each CDR3 protein is one row after TCRdb ran MiXCR on the 5' RACE reads. Counted here are 1.5 million to 1.8 million distinct CDR3 sequences, roughly two fifths occurring once; the ten biggest clones make up roughly 3.7%. The specimen was blood. The receptors here all came from a young woman in good health. Each CDR3 is given with its conserved first and last residue. D genes are given only for firm matches. Clone size is not always given. Where it is, it says once, few, many or a class for expanded clones.

.	TRBV20-1	few	TRBJ2-7	TGCAGTGCCCCTCGCGGTGGCGGGTTCGAGCAGTACTTC	CSAPRGGGFEQYF
.	TRBV4-3	once	TRBJ1-2	TGCGCCAGCAGCCAAGAAGGGAGATTCTATGGCCACACCTTC	CASSQEGRFYGHTF
TRBD2	TRBV20-1	few	TRBJ2-7	TGCAGTGCTGAACTAGCGCGATCATCCTCCTACGAGCAGTACTTC	CSAELARSSSYEQYF
.	TRBV7-9	many	TRBJ2-7	TGTGCCAGCAGCTCCCGGGACTTTTCCTACGAGCAGTACTTC	CASSSRDFSYEQYF
.	TRBV5-1	.	TRBJ1-1	TGCGCCAGCAGCTTGGACGCGGGGGGCAGGTTCACTGAAGCTTTCTTT	CASSLDAGGRFTEAFF
TRBD2	TRBV7-2	.	TRBJ2-1	TGTGCCAGCAGCTTCTCGACTAGCGCCTCCAATGAGCAGTTCTTC	CASSFSTSASNEQFF
TRBD2	TRBV28	.	TRBJ2-1	TGTGCCAGCAGTATGTTAGGCGGGAGCTATGAGCAGTTCTTC	CASSMLGGSYEQFF
TRBD2	TRBV9	.	TRBJ2-3	TGTGCCAGCAGCGGACTAAGGACCGTTTGGGCGGGGGACACAGATACGCAGTATTTT	CASSGLRTVWAGDTDTQYF
TRBD2	TRBV9	.	TRBJ2-3	TGTGCCAGCAGCGTAGGTAGCGGGAGGTACACAGATACGCAGTATTTT	CASSVGSGRYTDTQYF
.	TRBV6-2/TRBV6-3	few	TRBJ2-2	TGTGCCAGCAGTTACTCTAGAGGGTACACCGGGGAGCTGTTTTTT	CASSYSRGYTGELFF
TRBD1	TRBV10-1	.	TRBJ2-3	TGCGCCAGCCCCGAGACAGGGGGAGGAGATACGCAGTATTTT	CASPETGGGDTQYF
.	TRBV7-3	.	TRBJ2-1	TGTGCCAGCAGCTTAACGTTCAGGGACCATGAGCAGTTCTTC	CASSLTFRDHEQFF
.	TRBV7-9	.	TRBJ1-4	TGTGCCAGCAGCTCAAGGGGTTCTAATGAAAAACTGTTTTTT	CASSSRGSNEKLFF
.	TRBV20-1	.	TRBJ2-7	TGCAGTGCCCAAGAAGCAGGGGCCGGCTACGAGCAGTACTTC	CSAQEAGAGYEQYF
TRBD2	TRBV7-3	.	TRBJ2-7	TGTGCCAGCAGCTTAGGCAGGACTAGCGGGTACAATGAGCAGTACTTC	CASSLGRTSGYNEQYF
.	TRBV29-1	many	TRBJ2-4	TGCAGCGTTGCTTTCGGGGAAAACATTCAGTACTTC	CSVAFGENIQYF
TRBD2	TRBV20-1	.	TRBJ2-2	TGCAGTGCTAGAGATCGGAGCGGGGGGGGCACCGGGGAGCTGTTTTTT	CSARDRSGGGTGELFF
TRBD2	TRBV20-1	.	TRBJ2-3	TGCAGTGCTAGTGGAAGCGGGGGGGGCACAGATACGCAGTATTTT	CSASGSGGGTDTQYF
TRBD1	TRBV9	.	TRBJ1-5	TGTGCCAGCAGCGTCGACAGGGACGGCAATCAGCCCCAGCATTTT	CASSVDRDGNQPQHF
TRBD1	TRBV6-2/TRBV6-3	few	TRBJ2-3	TGTGCCAGCAGTCCCACAGGGGCGGATAAGATTACAGATACGCAGTATTTT	CASSPTGADKITDTQYF
TRBD2	TRBV4-2	few	TRBJ2-1	TGTGCCAGCAGCCAAGCGGGGATAGCGGGTGTTGAGCAGTTCTTC	CASSQAGIAGVEQFF
TRBD2	TRBV4-2	few	TRBJ2-1	TGTGCCAGCAGCCAAGTTGGGACTGGGGCGGGAGGTCATTACAATGAGCAGTTCTTC	CASSQVGTGAGGHYNEQFF
TRBD2	TRBV20-1	few	TRBJ2-3	TGCAGTGCTAGAATTAGCGGGAGTGGTGATACGCAGTATTTT	CSARISGSGDTQYF
.	TRBV7-9	.	TRBJ1-4	TGTGCCAGCAGCTTTAGTAAGCAGTCGTTCGAAAAACTGTTTTTT	CASSFSKQSFEKLFF
.	TRBV12-5	.	TRBJ2-5	TGTGCTAGTGGTTTGGTACAGTCGGGTGAGCAGTACTTC	CASGLVQSGEQYF
.	TRBV7-9	.	TRBJ2-7	TGTGCCAGCAGCCCACCTATAGTAATTGGCGAGCAGTACTTC	CASSPPIVIGEQYF
.	TRBV20-1	many	TRBJ1-1	TGCAGTGCTAGATCCCACCACAGGGACTGGAGAGACACTGAAGCTTTCTTT	CSARSHHRDWRDTEAFF
.	TRBV4-3	few	TRBJ2-1	TGCGCCAGCAGCCAAGATTATAAGGCTGAGCAGTTCTTC	CASSQDYKAEQFF
.	TRBV27	few	TRBJ2-3	TGTGCCAGCAGTCTCAGGAGGTCGGAGGGAGATACGCAGTATTTT	CASSLRRSEGDTQYF
.	TRBV3-1	.	TRBJ1-1	TGTGCCAGCAGCCAAGATGGAGGGGCGCCGAACACTGAAGCTTTCTTT	CASSQDGGAPNTEAFF
.	TRBV21-1	few	TRBJ2-7	TGTGCCAGCAGTCTCCCGGGACAGAAATTATACGAGCAGTACTTC	CASSLPGQKLYEQYF
.	TRBV20-1	.	TRBJ2-7	TGCAGTGCTAGAGCCGGACGAAACAATGAGCAGTACTTC	CSARAGRNNEQYF
.	TRBV12-3/TRBV12-4	.	TRBJ2-5	TGTGCCAGCAGTTTACGGTGGCGGGCTTGGTACCAAGAGACCCAGTACTTC	CASSLRWRAWYQETQYF
TRBD1	TRBV6-2/TRBV6-3	.	TRBJ1-5	TGTGCCAGCAGTCCTAGGACAGGGGTACAAGTCTCGGATCAGCCCCAGCATTTT	CASSPRTGVQVSDQPQHF
TRBD2	TRBV4-1	.	TRBJ2-1	TGCGCCAGCAGCCAAGATGGCACTAGCGGGGGGAACAATGAGCAGTTCTTC	CASSQDGTSGGNNEQFF
.	TRBV6-2/TRBV6-3	.	TRBJ2-2	TGTGCCAGCACACGAAGTCCCGGGGAGCTGTTTTTT	CASTRSPGELFF
TRBD1	TRBV10-3	.	TRBJ1-2	TGTGCCATCAGTGACCCCAGACAGGGTGGGTATGGCTACACCTTC	CAISDPRQGGYGYTF
TRBD2	TRBV29-1	.	TRBJ2-7	TGCAGCGTTGTGGGACTAGCGGGGGGTTGGAGCTCCTACGAGCAGTACTTC	CSVVGLAGGWSSYEQYF
TRBD2	TRBV11-2	.	TRBJ2-4	TGTGCCAGCAGCTCGATCTCCGGGACTAGATTTAACATTCAGTACTTC	CASSSISGTRFNIQYF
.	TRBV24-1	many	TRBJ1-2	TGTGCCACCAAGACAGTGAAGCAAAACTATGGCTACACCTTC	CATKTVKQNYGYTF
TRBD2	TRBV25-1	.	TRBJ2-7	TGTGCCAGCAGTGAATTCTCCCGGAGGGAGCGGGGGTCAGGTAGGGACGAGCAGTACTTC	CASSEFSRRERGSGRDEQYF
.	TRBV27	few	TRBJ2-7	TGTGCCAGCAGCCCGGATCTTGGGGGCACCTACGAGCAGTACTTC	CASSPDLGGTYEQYF
.	TRBV7-2	few	TRBJ2-4	TGTGCCAGCAGCTTGGGTGCTACAAACATTCAGTACTTC	CASSLGATNIQYF
TRBD2	TRBV7-3	few	TRBJ2-7	TGTGCCAGCAGCCCGGACATGACTAGCGGGAGGGAGCAGTACTTC	CASSPDMTSGREQYF